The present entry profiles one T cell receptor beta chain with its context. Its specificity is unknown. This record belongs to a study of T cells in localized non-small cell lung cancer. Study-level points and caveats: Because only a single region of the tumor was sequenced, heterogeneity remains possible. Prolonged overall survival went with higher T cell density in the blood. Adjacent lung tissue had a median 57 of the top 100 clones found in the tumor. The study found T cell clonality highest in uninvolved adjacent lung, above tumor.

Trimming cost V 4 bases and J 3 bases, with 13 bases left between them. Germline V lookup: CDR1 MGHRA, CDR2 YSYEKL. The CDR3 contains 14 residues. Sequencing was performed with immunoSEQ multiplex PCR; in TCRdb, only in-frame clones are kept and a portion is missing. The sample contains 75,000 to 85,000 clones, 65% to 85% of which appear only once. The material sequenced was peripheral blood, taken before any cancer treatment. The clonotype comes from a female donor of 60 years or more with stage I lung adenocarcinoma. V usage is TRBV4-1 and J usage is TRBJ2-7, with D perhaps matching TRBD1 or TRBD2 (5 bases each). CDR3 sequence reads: CASSPRDGDYEQYF. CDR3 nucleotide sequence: TGCGCCAGCAGCCCCCGGGACGGAGACTACGAGCAGTACTTC.